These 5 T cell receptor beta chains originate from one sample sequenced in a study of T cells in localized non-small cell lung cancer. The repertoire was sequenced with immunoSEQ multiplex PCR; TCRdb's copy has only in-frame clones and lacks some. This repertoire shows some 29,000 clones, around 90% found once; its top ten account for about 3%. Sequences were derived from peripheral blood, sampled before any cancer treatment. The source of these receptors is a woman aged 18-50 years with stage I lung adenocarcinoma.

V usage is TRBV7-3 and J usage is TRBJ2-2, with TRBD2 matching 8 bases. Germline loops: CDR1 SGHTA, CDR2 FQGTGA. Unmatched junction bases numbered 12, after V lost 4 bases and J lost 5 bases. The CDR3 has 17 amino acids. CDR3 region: CASSSSVRAGETGELFF. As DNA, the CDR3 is TGTGCCAGCAGCTCCTCGGTTAGAGCGGGAGAGACCGGGGAGCTGTTTTTT.

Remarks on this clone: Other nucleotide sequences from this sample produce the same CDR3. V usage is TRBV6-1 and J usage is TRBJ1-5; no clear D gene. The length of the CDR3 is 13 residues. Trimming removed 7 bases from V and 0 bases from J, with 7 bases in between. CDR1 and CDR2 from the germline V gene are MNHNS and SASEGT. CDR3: CASKVDSNQPQHF. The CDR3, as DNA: TGTGCCAGCAAGGTCGATAGCAATCAGCCCCAGCATTTT.

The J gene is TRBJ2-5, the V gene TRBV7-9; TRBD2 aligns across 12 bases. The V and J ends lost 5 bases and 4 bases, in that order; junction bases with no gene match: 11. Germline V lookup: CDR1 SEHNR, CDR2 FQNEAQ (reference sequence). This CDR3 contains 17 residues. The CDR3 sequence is CASSPRTSGTKGETQYF. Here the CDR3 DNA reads TGTGCCAGCAGCCCCCGGACTAGCGGGACCAAAGGAGAGACCCAGTACTTC.

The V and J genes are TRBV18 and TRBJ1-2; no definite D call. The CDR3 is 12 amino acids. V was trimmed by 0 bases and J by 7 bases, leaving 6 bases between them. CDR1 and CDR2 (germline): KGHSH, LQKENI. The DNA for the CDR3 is TGTGCCAGCTCACCACCGGAGGGTGGCTACACCTTC. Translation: CASSPPEGGYTF. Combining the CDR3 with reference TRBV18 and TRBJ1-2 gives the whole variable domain NAGVMQNPRHLVRRRGQEARLRCSPMKGHSHVYWYRQLPEEGLKFMVYLQKENIIDESGMPKERFSAEFPKEGPSILRIQQVVRGDSAAYFCASSPPEGGYTFGSGTRLTVV.

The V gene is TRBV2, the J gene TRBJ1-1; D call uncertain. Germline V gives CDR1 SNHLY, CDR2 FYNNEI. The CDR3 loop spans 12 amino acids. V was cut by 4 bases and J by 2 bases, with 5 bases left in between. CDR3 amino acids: CASSATNTEAFF. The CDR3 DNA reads TGTGCCAGCAGTGCAACCAACACTGAAGCTTTCTTT.